Below are 15 T cell receptor beta chains sequenced from a single sample in a study of blood T cell repertoires in COVID-19. Repertoires were generated with immunoSEQ multiplex PCR, while TCRdb's copy carries only in-frame clones and drops some. The profile shows over 70,000 clones, roughly 90% of them singletons. Sequenced: peripheral blood. Source of these receptors: a woman of 80 years or more with active or convalescent COVID-19.

This chain joins TRBV6-5 and TRBJ1-4, with no clear D. Germline CDR1 is MNHEY and CDR2 is SVGAGI. This CDR3 spans 15 amino acids. V lost 4 bases and J 0 bases, leaving 9 bases between the germline ends. DNA for the CDR3: TGTGCCAGCAGTTCCCGTCCCGCAACTAATGAAAAACTGTTTTTT. The encoded protein is CASSSRPATNEKLFF.

This chain connects TRBV24-1 to TRBJ1-5, with TRBD1 matching over 8 bases. Germline V CDR1 and CDR2: KGHDR, SFDVKD. Unmatched junction bases numbered 3, after V lost 2 bases and J lost 4 bases. This CDR3 region has 15 residues. The CDR3 loop is CATSDSRTGNQPQHF. The CDR3 bases are TGTGCCACCAGTGATTCCCGGACAGGGAATCAGCCCCAGCATTTT.

This CDR3 is CAWSVLLGGRETQYF. CDR3 nucleotides: TGTGCCTGGAGTGTACTTTTAGGGGGCCGGGAGACCCAGTACTTC. The chain couples TRBV30 to TRBJ2-5, with 7 nucleotides matching TRBD1. The junction had 9 bases not matched to a gene; V was cut back by 0 bases and J by 5 bases. This CDR3 spans 15 amino acids. Germline V gene sequence: CDR1 GTSNPN, CDR2 SVGIG (reference sequence).

This clone was observed a single time. The chain recombines TRBV15 with TRBJ1-2, with D perhaps matching TRBD1 (6 bases). The V gene lost 3 bases and the J gene lost 8 bases, with 16 bases spanning the gap. The germline gives CDR1 LNHNV, CDR2 YYDKDF (reference sequence). The CDR3 sequence is 14 residues long. In DNA form, the CDR3 reads TGTGCCACCAGCAGCCGACAGGTGACGAGAGGCTACACCTTC. Its translation is CATSSRQVTRGYTF.

CDR3 in DNA: TGTGCCAGTAGACACACAAGCTCCTACGAGCAGTACTTC. The encoded protein is CASRHTSSYEQYF. The J gene is TRBJ2-7, the V gene TRBV19; D gene ambiguous. V was pared by 6 bases and J by 0 bases, with 9 bases between. Germline-derived CDR1 and CDR2 are LNHDA and SQIVND (reference sequence). The CDR3 spans 13 residues.

The chain links TRBV6-2 or TRBV6-3 to TRBJ2-5; D is perhaps TRBD1 (6 bases). Per germline, CDR1 MNHEY and CDR2 SVGEGT. V was cut by 6 bases and J by 4 bases, with 24 bases left in between. The CDR3 sequence is 17 residues long. The CDR3 region has the DNA TGTGCCAGCAGCAAAATGCCACAGGGTTTGTTAATAGAGACCCAGTACTTC. Translating it yields CASSKMPQGLLIETQYF.

The J gene is TRBJ2-3, the V gene TRBV5-1; 7 bases are shared with TRBD2. In germline, CDR1 is SGHRS, CDR2 YFSETQ. The CDR3 has 14 amino acids. V shed 6 bases and J 0 bases; nucleotides not matched to a gene: 4. The CDR3 region has the DNA TGCGCCAGCACCCGGGGGGACAGCACAGATACGCAGTATTTT. It codes for CASTRGDSTDTQYF.

J is TRBJ1-4 and V is TRBV2; possible D gene TRBD1, 6 bases. V lost 3 bases and J lost 14, with 16 bases in between. CDR1 is SNHLY and CDR2 is FYNNEI in the germline V gene. The CDR3 runs 13 residues. This CDR3 is CASSDRQVKVLFF. CDR3 bases: TGTGCCAGCAGTGATCGACAGGTGAAGGTTCTGTTTTTT.

A few counts support this clone. The chain employs TRBV2 and TRBJ1-2, with unresolved D. Deletions cut 8 bases from V and 1 base from J, with 11 bases between. The CDR3 sequence is 13 residues long. The V gene's germline CDR1 is SNHLY and CDR2 FYNNEI. The CDR3 region is CASSEDGNYGYTF. CDR3 sequence (DNA): TGTGCCAGCTCGGAGGACGGTAACTATGGCTACACCTTC.

This clone was observed a few times. The V call is TRBV28, the J call TRBJ1-2, with 11 bases aligning to TRBD1. The CDR3 sequence is 15 residues long. Germline V gene lookup returns CDR1 MDHEN and CDR2 SYDVKM. Trimming took 5 bases from V and 4 from J; bases not matched to a gene: 6. The CDR3 loop reads CASSPGDRGAYGYTF. As DNA, the CDR3 is TGTGCCAGCAGTCCGGGGGACAGGGGGGCCTATGGCTACACCTTC.

V is TRBV4-3 and J is TRBJ1-4; TRBD1 might be the D (5 bases). Trimming took 4 bases from V and 8 from J, leaving 17 bases between them. This CDR3 has 15 residues. CDR1 is LGHNA, CDR2 YSLEER, per germline. CDR3 loop: CASSLYQGPGEKLFF. The CDR3 coding sequence is TGCGCCAGCAGCCTCTATCAGGGTCCAGGGGAAAAACTGTTTTTT.

CDR3: CASSSVQGARDQPQHF. CDR3 coding DNA: TGTGCCAGCAGTTCAGTACAGGGGGCGCGGGATCAGCCCCAGCATTTT. The rearrangement joins TRBV28 to TRBJ1-5; 9 bases are shared with TRBD1. Germline loops: CDR1 MDHEN, CDR2 SYDVKM. Trimming cost V 4 bases and J 5 bases; bases outside gene matches: 9. CDR3 length equals 16 residues. Drawing the rest from reference TRBV28 and TRBJ1-5, the complete variable domain is DVKVTQSSRYLVKRTGEKVFLECVQDMDHENMFWYRQDPGLGLRLIYFSYDVKMKEKGDIPEGYSVSREKKERFSLILESASTNQTSMYLCASSSVQGARDQPQHFGDGTRLSIL.

This clone has a handful of counts. The chain joins TRBV4-2 to TRBJ2-7, with TRBD2 matching 8 bases. V shed 1 base, J shed 2 bases, and the junction held 7 bases outside the gene matches. Germline lookup yields CDR1 LGHNA and CDR2 YNFKEQ. The CDR3 extends over 16 amino acids. The CDR3 bases are TGTGCCAGCAGCCAAGGGGACGGGAGGGGTCCCTACGAGCAGTACTTC. Its translation is CASSQGDGRGPYEQYF.

This chain links TRBV7-2 with TRBJ1-6; no clear D gene. Trimming removed 6 bases at V and 10 bases at J, with 13 bases between. This CDR3 comprises 13 residues. The germline V gene encodes CDR1 SGHTA and CDR2 FQGNSA. CDR3 DNA sequence: TGTGCCAGCAGTCAACCCGTTGGCTCACCCCTCCACTTT. The encoded protein is CASSQPVGSPLHF.

This chain joins TRBV9 and TRBJ2-3; the D is unclear. Germline loops: CDR1 SGDLS, CDR2 YYNGEE. The CDR3 loop spans 13 amino acids. The V and J ends lost 3 bases and 6 bases respectively, with 11 bases between them. The CDR3 region is CASSGGLLDTQYF. In DNA form, the CDR3 reads TGTGCCAGCAGCGGAGGTCTATTGGATACGCAGTATTTT.